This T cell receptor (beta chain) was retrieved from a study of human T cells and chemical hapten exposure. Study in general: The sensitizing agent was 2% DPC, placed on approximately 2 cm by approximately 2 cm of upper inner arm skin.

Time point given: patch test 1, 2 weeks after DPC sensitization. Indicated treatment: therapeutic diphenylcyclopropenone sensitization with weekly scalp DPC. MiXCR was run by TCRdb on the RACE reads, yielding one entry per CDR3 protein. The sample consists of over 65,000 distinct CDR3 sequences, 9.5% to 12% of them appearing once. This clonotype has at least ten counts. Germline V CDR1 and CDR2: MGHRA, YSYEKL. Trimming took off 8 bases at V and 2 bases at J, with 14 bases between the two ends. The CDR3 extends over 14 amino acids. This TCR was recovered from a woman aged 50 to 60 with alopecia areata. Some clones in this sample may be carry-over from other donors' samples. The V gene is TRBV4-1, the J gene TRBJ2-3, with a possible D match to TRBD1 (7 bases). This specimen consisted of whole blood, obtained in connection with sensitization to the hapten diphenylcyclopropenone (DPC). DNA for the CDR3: TGCGCCAGCGGGGAGGACAGGTCCACAGATACGCAGTATTTT. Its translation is CASGEDRSTDTQYF.